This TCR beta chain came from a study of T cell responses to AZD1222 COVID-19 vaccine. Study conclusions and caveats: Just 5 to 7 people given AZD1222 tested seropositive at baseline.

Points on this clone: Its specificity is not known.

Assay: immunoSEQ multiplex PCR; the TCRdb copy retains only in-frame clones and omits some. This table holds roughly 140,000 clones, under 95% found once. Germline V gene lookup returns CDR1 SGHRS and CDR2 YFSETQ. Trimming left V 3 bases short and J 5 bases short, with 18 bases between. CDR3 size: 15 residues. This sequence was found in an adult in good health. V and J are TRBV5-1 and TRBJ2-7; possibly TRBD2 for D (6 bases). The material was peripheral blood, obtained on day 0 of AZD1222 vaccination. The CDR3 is CASSSLAGGDHEQYF. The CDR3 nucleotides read TGCGCCAGCAGCTCACTAGCAGGAGGGGACCACGAGCAGTACTTC.